Listed below are T cell receptor beta chains from one sample, sequenced in a study of cytomegalovirus exposure and HLA in healthy donors. Generated by immunoSEQ multiplex PCR, the TCRdb table keeps only in-frame clones and is missing some. The sample is made up of some 110,000 clones, and the top ten hold approximately 6.8% of it. The source material was PBMCs. These receptors originate from a middle-aged man in good health and CMV-seropositive. The CDR3 runs from the conserved cysteine through the conserved F or W. Each record gives: V gene, CDR3 length, CDR3 protein.

>TRBV6-5|15
CASRRQGVESSPLHF
>TRBV28|18
CASRLSGTGAFRLYGYTF
>TRBV2|18
CASRGPGHLPSITYEQYF
>TRBV5-4|16
CASSLAGTDSYNEQFF
>TRBV5-6|15
CASSFTTRGSNEQFF
>TRBV19|15
CASSIGTVNTGELFF
>TRBV7-9|13
CASSQRQTDVLTF
>TRBV15|16
CATSREAGWGNTEAFF
>TRBV11-2|16
CASSSPGLAGKETQYF
>TRBV19|14
CASSRDSVGNTIYF
>TRBV7-2|16
CASSPIVRGAGGNQYF
>TRBV19|13
CATAFGANTEAFF
>TRBV5-8|15
CASSLGGRTQETQYF
>TRBV7-6|15
CASSLVPSPRETQYF
>TRBV29-1|12
CSVVGSIGEQYF
>TRBV29-1|13
CSVGGTGAFEAFF
>TRBV2|14
CASRPQLNTGELFF
>TRBV5-1|12
CASSLQSYEQYF
>TRBV25-1|16
CASRDDTRGLLGKLFF
>TRBV5-6|18
CASSQGLAGGYKIGTQYF
>TRBV11-2|16
CASSFFVSRRPGEQFF
>TRBV19|15
CASSIGSRGADTQYF
>TRBV7-8|19
CASSSSGTGGILSNQPQHF
>TRBV5-1|13
CASSRQRTDTQYF
>TRBV27|16
CASSSLLTSMNTEAFF
>TRBV5-4|16
CASSLSISRLTGELFF
>TRBV9|15
CASSTGQANTGELFF
>TRBV11-3|16
CASSARTGGRTGELFF
>TRBV18|15
CASSPGRGGGTEAFF
>TRBV4-1|13
CASSQGARETQYF
>TRBV5-6|15
CASSPPSSGANVLTF
>TRBV18|16
CASSPWGDVSNQPQHF
>TRBV25-1|13
CASRVGATYEQYF
>TRBV5-6|12
CASSSTGQPQHF
>TRBV7-3|15
CASSIRGSNTGELFF
>TRBV10-2|13
CASSVYFNEKLFF
>TRBV29-1|13
CSVTSGRTDTQYF
>TRBV5-1|14
CASSLEDRVPIATF
>TRBV7-8|13
CASSPDRVYEQYF
>TRBV6-6|15
CASSPQGAYTGELFF
>TRBV19|13
CASSLLASGEVNF
>TRBV15|17
CATSRVTRTGGGKTQYF
>TRBV29-1|14
CSVSPGGVNTEAFF
>TRBV28|18
CASSSRQGVRAGNEKLFF
>TRBV7-2|15
CASSLSFGVLGELFF
>TRBV12-5|13
CASGPPERDTQYF
>TRBV28|16
CASSAYRTGRPREQYF
>TRBV25-1|14
CASSETGTGNTIYF
>TRBV5-1|18
CASSHSGAGGSSYNEQFF
>TRBV19|14
CASSIGGSRETQYF
>TRBV29-1|14
CSVLPGDALYEQYF
>TRBV7-7|13
CASSFALNTEAFF
>TRBV25-1|15
CASSALAGGIDTQYF